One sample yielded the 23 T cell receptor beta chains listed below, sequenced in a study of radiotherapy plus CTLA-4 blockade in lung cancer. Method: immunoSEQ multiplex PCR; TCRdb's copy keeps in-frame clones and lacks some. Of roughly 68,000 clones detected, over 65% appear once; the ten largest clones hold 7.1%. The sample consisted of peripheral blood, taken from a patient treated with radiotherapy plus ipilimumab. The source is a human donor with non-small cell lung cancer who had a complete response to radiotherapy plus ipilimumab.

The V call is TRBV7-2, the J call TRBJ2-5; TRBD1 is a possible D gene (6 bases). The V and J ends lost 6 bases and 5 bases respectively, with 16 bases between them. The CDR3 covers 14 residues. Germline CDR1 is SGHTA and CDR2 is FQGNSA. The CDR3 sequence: CASSSGTNVETQYF. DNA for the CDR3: TGTGCCAGCAGTTCCGGGACAAATGTTGAGACCCAGTACTTC.

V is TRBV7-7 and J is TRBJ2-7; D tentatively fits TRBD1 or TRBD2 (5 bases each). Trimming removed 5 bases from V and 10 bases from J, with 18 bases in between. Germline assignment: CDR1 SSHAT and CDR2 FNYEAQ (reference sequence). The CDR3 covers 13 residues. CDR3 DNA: TGTGCCAGCAGCGAACGGGACGGACATAAACAGTACTTC. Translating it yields CASSERDGHKQYF.

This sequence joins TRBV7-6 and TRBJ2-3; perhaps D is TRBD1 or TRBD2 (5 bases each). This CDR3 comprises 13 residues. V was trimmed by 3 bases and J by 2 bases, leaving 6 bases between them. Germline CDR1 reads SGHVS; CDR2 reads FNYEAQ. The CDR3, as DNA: TGTGCCAGCAGCTTGGGGGTCACAGATACGCAGTATTTT. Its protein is CASSLGVTDTQYF.

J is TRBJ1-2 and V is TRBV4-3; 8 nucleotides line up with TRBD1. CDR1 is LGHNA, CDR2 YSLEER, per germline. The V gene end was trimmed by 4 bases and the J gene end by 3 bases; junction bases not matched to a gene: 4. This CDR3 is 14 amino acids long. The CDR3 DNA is TGCGCCAGCAGCCCCGGGACAGGTGACTATGGCTACACCTTC. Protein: CASSPGTGDYGYTF.

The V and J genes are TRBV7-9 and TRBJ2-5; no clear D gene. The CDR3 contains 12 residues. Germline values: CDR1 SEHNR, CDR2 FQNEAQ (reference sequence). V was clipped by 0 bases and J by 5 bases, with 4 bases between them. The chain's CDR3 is CASSLAGETQYF. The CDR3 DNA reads TGTGCCAGCAGCTTAGCGGGCGAGACCCAGTACTTC.

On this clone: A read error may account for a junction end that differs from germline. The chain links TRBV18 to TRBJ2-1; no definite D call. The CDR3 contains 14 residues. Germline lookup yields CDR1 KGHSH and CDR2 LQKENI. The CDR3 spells CASLPLGSYNEQFF. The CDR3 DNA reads TGTGCCAGCTTACCACTCGGTTCCTACAATGAGCAGTTCTTC. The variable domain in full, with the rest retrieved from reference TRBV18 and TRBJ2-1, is NAGVMQNPRHLVRRRGQEARLRCSPMKGHSHVYWYRQLPEEGLKFMVYLQKENIIDESGMPKERFSAEFPKEGPSILRIQQVVRGDSAAYFCASLPLGSYNEQFFGPGTRLTVL.

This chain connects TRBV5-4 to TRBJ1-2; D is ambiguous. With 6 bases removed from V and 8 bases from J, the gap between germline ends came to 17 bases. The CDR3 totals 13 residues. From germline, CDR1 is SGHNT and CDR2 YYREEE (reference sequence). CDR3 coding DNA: TGTGCCAGCAACCCCTTGGGTAGACGAGGCTACACCTTC. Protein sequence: CASNPLGRRGYTF.

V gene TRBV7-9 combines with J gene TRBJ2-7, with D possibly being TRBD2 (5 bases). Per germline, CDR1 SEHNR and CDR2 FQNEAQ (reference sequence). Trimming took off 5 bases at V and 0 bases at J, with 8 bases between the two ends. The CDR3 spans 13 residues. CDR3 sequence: CASSRDYSYEQYV. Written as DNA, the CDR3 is TGTGCCAGCAGCCGTGACTACTCCTACGAGCAGTACGTC.

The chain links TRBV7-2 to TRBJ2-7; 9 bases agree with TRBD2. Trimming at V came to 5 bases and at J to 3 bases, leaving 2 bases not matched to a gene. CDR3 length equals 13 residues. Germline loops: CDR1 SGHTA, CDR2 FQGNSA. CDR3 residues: CASSLSGGYEQYV. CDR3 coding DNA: TGTGCCAGCAGCCTTAGCGGGGGCTACGAGCAGTACGTC.

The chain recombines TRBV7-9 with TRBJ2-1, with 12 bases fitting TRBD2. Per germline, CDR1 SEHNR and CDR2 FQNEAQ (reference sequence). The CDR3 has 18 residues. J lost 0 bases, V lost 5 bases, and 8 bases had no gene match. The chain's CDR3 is CASSPGTSGWSSYNEQFF. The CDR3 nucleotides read TGTGCCAGCAGCCCGGGGACTAGCGGGTGGAGCTCCTACAATGAGCAGTTCTTC.

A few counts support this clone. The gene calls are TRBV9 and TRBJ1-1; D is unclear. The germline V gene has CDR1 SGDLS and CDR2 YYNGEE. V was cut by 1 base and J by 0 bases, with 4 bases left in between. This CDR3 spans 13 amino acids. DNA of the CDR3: TGTGCCAGCAGCGTAAGGGTGAACACTGAAGCTTTCTTT. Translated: CASSVRVNTEAFF.

The CDR3 DNA reads TGTGCCAGTAGTATCCTGACAGGAACGGGTGAAAAACTGTTTTTT. Amino acids: CASSILTGTGEKLFF. This chain connects TRBV19 to TRBJ1-4; maybe TRBD1 (6 bases). Germline V gene lookup returns CDR1 LNHDA and CDR2 SQIVND (reference sequence). This CDR3 region has 15 residues. The V gene lost 3 bases and the J gene lost 7 bases, with 15 bases spanning the gap.

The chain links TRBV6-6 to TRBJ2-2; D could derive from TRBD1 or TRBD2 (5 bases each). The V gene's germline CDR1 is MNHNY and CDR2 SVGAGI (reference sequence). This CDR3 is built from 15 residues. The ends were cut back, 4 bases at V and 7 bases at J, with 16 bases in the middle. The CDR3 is CASSWEQGKGGELFF. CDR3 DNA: TGTGCCAGCAGTTGGGAGCAGGGAAAGGGCGGGGAGCTGTTTTTT.

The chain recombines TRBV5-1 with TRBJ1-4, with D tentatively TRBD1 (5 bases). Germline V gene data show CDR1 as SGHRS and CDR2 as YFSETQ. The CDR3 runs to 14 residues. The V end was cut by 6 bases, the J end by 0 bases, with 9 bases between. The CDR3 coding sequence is TGCGCCAGCAAAGGGGCCGCAACTAATGAAAAACTGTTTTTT. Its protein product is CASKGAATNEKLFF. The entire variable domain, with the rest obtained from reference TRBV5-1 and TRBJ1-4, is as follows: KAGVTQTPRYLIKTRGQQVTLSCSPISGHRSVSWYQQTPGQGLQFLFEYFSETQRNKGNFPGRFSGRQFSNSRSEMNVSTLELGDSALYLCASKGAATNEKLFFGSGTQLSVL.

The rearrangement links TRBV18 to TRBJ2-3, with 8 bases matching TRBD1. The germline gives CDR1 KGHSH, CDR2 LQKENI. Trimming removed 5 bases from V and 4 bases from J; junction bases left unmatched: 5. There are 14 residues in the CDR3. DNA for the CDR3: TGTGCCAGCTCAACCGGACAGGGCGCAGATACGCAGTATTTT. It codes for CASSTGQGADTQYF.

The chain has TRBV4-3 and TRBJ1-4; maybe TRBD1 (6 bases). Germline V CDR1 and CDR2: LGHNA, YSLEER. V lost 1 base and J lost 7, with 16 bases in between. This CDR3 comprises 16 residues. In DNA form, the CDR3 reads TGCGCCAGCAGCCAAGCCCCACAGGGAGATGGTGAAAAACTGTTTTTT. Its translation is CASSQAPQGDGEKLFF.

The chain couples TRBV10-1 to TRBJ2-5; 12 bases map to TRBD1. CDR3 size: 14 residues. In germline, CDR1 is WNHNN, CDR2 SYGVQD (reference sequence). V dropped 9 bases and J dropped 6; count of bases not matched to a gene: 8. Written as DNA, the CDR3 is TGCGCCAGTAAAGGGACAGGGGGCGGGCAGACCCAGTACTTC. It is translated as CASKGTGGGQTQYF.

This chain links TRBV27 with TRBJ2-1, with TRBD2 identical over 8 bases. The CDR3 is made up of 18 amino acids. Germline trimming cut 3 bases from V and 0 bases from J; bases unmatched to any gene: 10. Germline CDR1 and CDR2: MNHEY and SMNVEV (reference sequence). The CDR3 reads CASSFSSGSVNSYNEQFF. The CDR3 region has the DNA TGTGCCAGCAGTTTTTCCAGCGGGAGTGTGAACTCCTACAATGAGCAGTTCTTC.

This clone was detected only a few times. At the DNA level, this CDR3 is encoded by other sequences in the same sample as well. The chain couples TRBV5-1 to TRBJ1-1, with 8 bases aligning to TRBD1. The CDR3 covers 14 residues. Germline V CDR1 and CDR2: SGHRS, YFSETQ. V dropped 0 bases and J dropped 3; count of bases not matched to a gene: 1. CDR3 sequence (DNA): TGCGCCAGCAGCTTGGCAGGGGGCTACACTGAAGCTTTCTTT. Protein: CASSLAGGYTEAFF.

The CDR3 DNA follows: TGCGCCAGCAGCTTGGGACCGGGCCCAAAACGCTCTGGGGCCAACGTCCTGACTTTC. Its protein product is CASSLGPGPKRSGANVLTF. The chain employs TRBV5-1 and TRBJ2-6, with D unresolved. The CDR3 has 19 amino acids. V was shortened by 0 bases and J by 0 bases, with 16 bases between the two germline ends. CDR1 and CDR2 (germline): SGHRS, YFSETQ.

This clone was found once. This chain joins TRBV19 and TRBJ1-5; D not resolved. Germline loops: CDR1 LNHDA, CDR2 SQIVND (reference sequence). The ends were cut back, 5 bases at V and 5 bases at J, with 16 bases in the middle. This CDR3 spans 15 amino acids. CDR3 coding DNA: TGTGCCAGTAGTCCCCCGGGCGAGCGATATCAGCCCCAGCATTTT. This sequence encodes CASSPPGERYQPQHF.

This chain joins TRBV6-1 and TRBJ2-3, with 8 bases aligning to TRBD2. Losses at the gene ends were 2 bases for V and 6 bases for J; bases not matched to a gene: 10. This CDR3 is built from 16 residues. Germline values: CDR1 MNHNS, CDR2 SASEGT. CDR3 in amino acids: CASSEWGGGSLDTQYF. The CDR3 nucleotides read TGTGCCAGCAGTGAATGGGGCGGGGGGTCCCTTGATACGCAGTATTTT.

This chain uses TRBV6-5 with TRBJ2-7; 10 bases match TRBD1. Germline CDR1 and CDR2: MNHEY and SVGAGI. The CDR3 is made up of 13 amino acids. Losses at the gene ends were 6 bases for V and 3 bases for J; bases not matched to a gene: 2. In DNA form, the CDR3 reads TGTGCCAGCAGACGGACAGGGGGCTACGAGCAGTACTTC. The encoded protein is CASRRTGGYEQYF.